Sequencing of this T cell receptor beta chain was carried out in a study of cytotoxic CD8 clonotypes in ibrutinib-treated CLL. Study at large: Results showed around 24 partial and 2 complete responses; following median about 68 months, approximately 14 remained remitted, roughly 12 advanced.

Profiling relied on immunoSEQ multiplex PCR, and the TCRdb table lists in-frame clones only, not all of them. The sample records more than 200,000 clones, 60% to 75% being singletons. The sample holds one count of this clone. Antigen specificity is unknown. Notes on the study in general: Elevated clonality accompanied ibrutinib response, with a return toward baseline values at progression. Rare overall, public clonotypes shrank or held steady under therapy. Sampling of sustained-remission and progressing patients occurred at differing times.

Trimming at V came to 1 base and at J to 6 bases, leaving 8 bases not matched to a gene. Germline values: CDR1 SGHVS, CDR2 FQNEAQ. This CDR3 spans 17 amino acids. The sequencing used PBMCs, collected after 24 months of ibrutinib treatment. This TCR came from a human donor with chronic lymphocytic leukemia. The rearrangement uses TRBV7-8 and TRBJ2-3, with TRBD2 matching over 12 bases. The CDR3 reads CASSLEASGRGIDTQYF. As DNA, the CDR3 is TGTGCCAGCAGCTTAGAGGCTAGCGGGAGGGGCATCGATACGCAGTATTTT.